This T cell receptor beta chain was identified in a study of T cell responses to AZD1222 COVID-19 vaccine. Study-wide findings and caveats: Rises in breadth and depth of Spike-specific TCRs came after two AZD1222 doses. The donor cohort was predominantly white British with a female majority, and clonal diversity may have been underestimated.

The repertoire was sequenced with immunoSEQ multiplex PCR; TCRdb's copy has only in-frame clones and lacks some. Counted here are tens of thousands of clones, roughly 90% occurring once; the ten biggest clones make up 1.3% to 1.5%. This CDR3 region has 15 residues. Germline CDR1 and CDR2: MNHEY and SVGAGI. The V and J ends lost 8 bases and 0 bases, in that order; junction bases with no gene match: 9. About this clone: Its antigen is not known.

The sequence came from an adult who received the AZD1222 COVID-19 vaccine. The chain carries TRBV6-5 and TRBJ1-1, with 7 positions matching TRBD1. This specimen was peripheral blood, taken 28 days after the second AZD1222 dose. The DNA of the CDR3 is TGTGCCAGCCGGCGGGGGGACAGCATGAACACTGAAGCTTTCTTT. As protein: CASRRGDSMNTEAFF.